This T cell receptor beta chain was identified in a study of blood T cells in healthy people across ages. This CDR3 comprises 17 residues. Study-level results: Per million T cells, TCR beta diversity dropped roughly linearly as age increased.

Aged roughly 6 to 90, donors were systemically healthy Caucasians from Russia. For this clonotype: Its specificity is not known.

Combining a sample-barcoded 5' primer with a J-beta primer mix, a second PCR ran for about 7 to 12 cycles. TCRdb reanalysed the 5' RACE reads using MiXCR and keeps one entry per CDR3 protein. The sample gives roughly 1,000,000 distinct CDR3 sequences, around 25% of which show up once; approximately 0.71% is in the top ten. These data are also associated with another study on T cells of mothers and their children. This second study notes: The donor cohort consisted of three healthy Caucasian mothers and their six children. Related mother-child pairs showed slightly, non-significantly higher overlap than unrelated pairs.

Specimen: blood. This TCR derives from a girl aged 2 to 10 in good health. The genes are TRBV21-1 and TRBJ2-3. TRBV21-1 is designated a pseudogene. This CDR3 is CASSKVVIGLATDTQYF. In DNA, the CDR3 is TGTGCCAGCAGCAAAGTGGTCATTGGGTTGGCCACAGATACGCAGTATTTT.